The 12 T cell receptor beta chains presented below share a single source sample, sequenced in a study of T-cell reconstitution after alpha-beta-depleted transplantation in children. Unique molecular identifiers were built into the TCRbeta library. MiXCR was run by TCRdb on the PCR reads, yielding one entry per CDR3 protein. The sample consists of roughly 160,000 distinct CDR3 sequences, 11% of them appearing once. The specimen comprised PBMCs, sampled before TCRalphabeta/CD19-depleted stem cell transplant. The receptors derive from a boy younger than 10 with acute myeloid leukemia, due to receive a stem cell transplant.

This clonotype has just a few counts. V gene TRBV11-1 combines with J gene TRBJ2-2; TRBD2 is a possible D gene (7 bases). Germline V gene data show CDR1 as SGHAT and CDR2 as FQDESV (reference sequence). The CDR3 contains 20 residues. V was shortened by 5 bases and J by 3 bases, with 28 bases between the two germline ends. CDR3 protein: CASSDPYRGGPTSYTGELFF. DNA of the CDR3: TGTGCCAGCAGCGATCCCTACCGCGGGGGCCCCACTTCTTACACCGGGGAGCTGTTTTTT.

This clonotype appeared many times. J is TRBJ2-5 and V is TRBV4-1; 8 bases line up with TRBD1. V trimming: 6 bases; J trimming: 3 bases; junction bases outside the gene matches: 3. CDR3 size: 13 residues. CDR1 and CDR2 (germline): MGHRA, YSYEKL. The CDR3 loop reads CASRKTGEETQYF. The CDR3, as DNA: TGCGCCAGCAGGAAGACAGGGGAAGAGACCCAGTACTTC.

This clonotype appeared many times. The chain carries TRBV12-3 or TRBV12-4 and TRBJ2-1; 7 positions match TRBD2. The CDR3 covers 14 residues. Trimming cost V 5 bases and J 4 bases; bases outside gene matches: 5. This chain's CDR3 is CASSQPAGYNEQFF. CDR3 nucleotides: TGTGCCAGCAGTCAACCAGCGGGGTACAATGAGCAGTTCTTC.

This clonotype occurred many times. The genes are TRBV7-3 and TRBJ2-1, with 9 nucleotides matching TRBD2. CDR1 is SGHTA, CDR2 FQGTGA, per germline. The CDR3 length is 15 residues. Trimming removed 4 bases from V and 2 bases from J; junction bases left unmatched: 3. CDR3 bases: TGTGCCAGCAGCTCACGACTAGCGGCCTACAATGAGCAGTTCTTC. It codes for CASSSRLAAYNEQFF.

This clonotype has at least ten counts. This chain joins TRBV28 and TRBJ1-5; a weak D match, TRBD1 (6 bases). The CDR3 consists of 15 residues. Germline CDR1 is MDHEN and CDR2 is SYDVKM. With 6 bases removed from V and 4 bases from J, the gap between germline ends came to 16 bases. The DNA for the CDR3 is TGTGCCAGCAGCGACCAACAGGGTCCAAATCAGCCCCAGCATTTT. Amino acid sequence: CASSDQQGPNQPQHF.

In this sample, this clonotype turned up many times. The chain is built from TRBV5-6 and TRBJ1-3; D might be TRBD1 (5 bases). Between the trimmed V and J ends, which lost 3 bases and 0 bases, there was a span of 13 bases. CDR1 and CDR2 from the germline V gene are SGHDT and YYEEEE. This CDR3 spans 16 amino acids. The CDR3 region has the DNA TGTGCCAGCAGCTGGGGCGGAGGGTCCTCTGGAAACACCATATATTTT. This translates into CASSWGGGSSGNTIYF. The full variable domain, with the rest looked up from reference TRBV5-6 and TRBJ1-3, is DAGVTQSPTHLIKTRGQQVTLRCSPKSGHDTVSWYQQALGQGPQFIFQYYEEEERQRGNFPDRFSGHQFPNYSSELNVNALLLGDSALYLCASSWGGGSSGNTIYFGEGSWLTVV.

The chain carries TRBV19 and TRBJ1-1; D call uncertain. The CDR3 has 13 amino acids. V was shortened by 7 bases and J by 6 bases, with 15 bases between the two germline ends. The germline CDR1 and CDR2 sequences are LNHDA and SQIVND (reference sequence). The CDR3 spells CASIPSLGSEAFF. The CDR3 region has the DNA TGTGCCAGTATCCCGAGTTTAGGGTCTGAAGCTTTCTTT.

Here the CDR3 reads CASSPKGYGYTF. The DNA for the CDR3 is TGTGCCAGCTCACCCAAAGGATACGGCTACACCTTC. The chain recombines TRBV18 with TRBJ1-2; D unclear. The CDR3 has 12 amino acids. Deletions cut 3 bases from V and 8 bases from J, with 10 bases between. Per the germline V gene, CDR1 is KGHSH and CDR2 is LQKENI.

This clonotype has ten or more counts. V gene TRBV20-1 combines with J gene TRBJ2-1, with D unresolved. Looked up from germline, CDR1 is DFQATT and CDR2 is SNEGSKA (reference sequence). The CDR3 sequence is 13 residues long. The CDR3 is CTSTMAFYNEQFF. The CDR3 coding sequence is TGCACCTCCACGATGGCGTTTTACAATGAGCAGTTCTTC.

This clonotype was recorded at least ten times. The J gene is TRBJ2-5, the V gene TRBV2, with D possibly matching TRBD2 (5 bases). Germline-derived CDR1 and CDR2 are SNHLY and FYNNEI. The CDR3 has 13 residues. V was cut by 2 bases and J by 9 bases, with 13 bases left in between. CDR3 DNA: TGTGCCAGCAGTGAATCCGGAGGCTGGGCCCAGTACTTC. Its protein is CASSESGGWAQYF.

At least ten counts were recorded for this clonotype. This rearrangement joins TRBV4-1 to TRBJ2-3, with D hard to call. Germline V gene sequence: CDR1 MGHRA, CDR2 YSYEKL. The V end lost 0 bases, the J end lost 6 bases, and 4 bases lay between the germline ends. The CDR3 is 12 residues long. CDR3 sequence: CASSQDHDTQYF. CDR3 sequence (DNA): TGCGCCAGCAGCCAAGATCATGATACGCAGTATTTT.

V is TRBV5-6 and J is TRBJ2-5; TRBD1 matches 7 bases. This CDR3 region has 14 residues. J was trimmed by 5 bases and V by 0 bases; bases with no gene match: 4. CDR1 and CDR2 (germline): SGHDT, YYEEEE. CDR3 loop: CASSLGGQHETQYF. The CDR3 DNA sequence: TGTGCCAGCAGCTTGGGGGGACAGCATGAGACCCAGTACTTC.